This T cell receptor beta chain was sequenced in a study of shared T cell receptors in the human thymus (dated by TCRdb to the early 2020s). With regard to the full study: The study examined how the human thymus generates shared, self-reactive T-cell receptor alpha chains.

The library was produced with the immunoSEQ multiplex PCR assay. In its TCRdb copy, this immuneACCESS table keeps in-frame sequences only and misses some clones. Where compared with another copy, unresolved V genes explain less than half of these, and the others have no known cause. Within this sample are under 850,000 clones, with roughly 90% of them counted one time only. The top ten clones comprise 0.0095% to 0.011% of the sample. In the case of this clone: Its specific antigen is unknown. Per-nucleotide qualities are absent, and no much larger clonotype sits a single base away.

CDR1 and CDR2 are read off the germline V gene as SGHDT and YYEEEE. V loses 2 bases, J loses 7 bases, and the germline ends lie 13 bases apart. Reading from cysteine to phenylalanine, the CDR3 counts 13 amino acids. CDR3 DNA is the only sequence kept; it has 39 bases, read in frame from the first base. These records were also assigned to another study, of human thymus T cells. The second study's paper adds: In Finland, the donors were immunologically healthy infants who were having open corrective cardiac surgery for congenital heart defects. Thymus tissue was obtained as surgical resects removed during corrective cardiac surgery. Biased V and J gene segment usage appeared to be present in both thymic and peripheral blood repertoires. Highly overlapping thymic TCR repertoires among unrelated individuals were reported in the related research. TCR alpha and beta repertoires from seven to nine infant thymus samples and a few related peripheral blood samples were characterized in the study. Donor ages ranged from roughly 7 to 250 days, and the cohort comprised 5 to 7 male and two female infants. After being mechanically released from the tissue, thymocytes were kept at -70 degrees C in pellets of about 8.5-32 million cells. A QIAsymphony instrument was used to extract genomic DNA from frozen cell pellets. TCRB and TCRAD loci were amplified from a standardized quantity of quality-controlled genomic DNA using the immunoSEQ multiplex PCR assay. The amplicons spanned the V(D)J region and were long enough to cover the CDR3 and allow V and J genes to be identified. The amplicons were sequenced on an Illumina platform via the commercial immunoSEQ service. Primer bias and sequencing errors were corrected as previously described, and TCRAD and TCRB definitions were based on the IMGT database. The repertoires were analysed using immunoSEQ Analyzer 3.0 and VDJTools for basic statistics, V/J segment usage, diversity estimates, rarefaction and pairwise overlap. Chao1, ChaoE, Efron-Thisted, Shannon and inverse Simpson indices were used to estimate diversity, which was also estimated on datasets down-sampled to the smallest sample. Repertoire overlap was assessed by strict matching of CDR3 nucleotide sequence, V gene and J gene, and clustering was done by Jaccard-based multidimensional scaling. On average, roughly 810,000 unique TCRB clonotypes were obtained from thymus samples, compared with 70,000 to 90,000 from blood samples.

The material sequenced was thymocytes. The chain joins TRBV5-6 to TRBJ2-7, with a tentative D gene TRBD1 over 6 matching bases. This receptor was obtained from a boy in the first two years of life with a congenital heart defect. Donor details come from another sample of the same person, matched by shared clones. For the CDR3, the sequence is CASSLTSRGEQYF. The DNA sequence is given as TGTGCCAGCAGCTTAACATCGAGGGGGGAGCAGTACTTC.